This T cell receptor (beta chain) was sequenced for a study of cytomegalovirus exposure and HLA in healthy donors. Of note for this clone: Its cognate antigen is unknown.

Using immunoSEQ multiplex PCR, the repertoire was profiled, and TCRdb retains in-frame clones only, with some absent. The table has tens of thousands of clones, 85% to 95% seen once. V was cut by 4 bases and J by 4 bases, with 11 bases left in between. The CDR3 consists of 14 residues. Germline V gene sequence: CDR1 WNHNN, CDR2 SYGVQD (reference sequence). Study observations and caveats: Per published reports, the classifier diagnosed cytomegalovirus status with high specificity and sensitivity.

The source of this sequence is a man in his late teens or twenties in good health and CMV-seronegative. Sequenced material: PBMCs. The chain carries TRBV10-1 and TRBJ1-3, with no clear D. CDR3 loop: CASSAGSLGNTIYF. The DNA for the CDR3 is TGCGCCAGCAGTGCCGGGAGCCTCGGAAACACCATATATTTT.